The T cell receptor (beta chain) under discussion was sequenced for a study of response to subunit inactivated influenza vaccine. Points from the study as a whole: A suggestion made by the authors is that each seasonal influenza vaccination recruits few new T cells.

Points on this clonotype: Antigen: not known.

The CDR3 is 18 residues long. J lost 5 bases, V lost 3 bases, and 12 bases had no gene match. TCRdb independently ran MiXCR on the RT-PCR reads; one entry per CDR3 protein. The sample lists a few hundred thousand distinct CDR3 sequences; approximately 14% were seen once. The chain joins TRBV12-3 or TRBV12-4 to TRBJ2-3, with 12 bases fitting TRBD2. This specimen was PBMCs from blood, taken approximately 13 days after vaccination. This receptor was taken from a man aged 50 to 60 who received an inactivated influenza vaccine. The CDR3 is CASSFDGSSGGAGDTQYF. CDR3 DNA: TGTGCCAGCAGTTTTGATGGGTCTAGCGGGGGGGCAGGAGATACGCAGTATTTT.